This TCR beta chain appears in the sequencing data of a study of cytomegalovirus exposure and HLA in healthy donors. For the study at large: The Caucasian-associated ancestry cluster contained 65% to 85% of the 300 to 400 genotyped donors.

A multiplex PCR was run with 60 Vbeta primers and 13 Jbeta primers. Produced via immunoSEQ multiplex PCR; TCRdb's table is partial and in-frame only. The sample carries roughly 160,000 clones, about 75% recorded once. Germline assignment: CDR1 SGHDT and CDR2 YYEEEE. V lost 4 bases to trimming and J lost 8 bases, with 15 bases between them. CDR3 length equals 13 residues. This chain links TRBV5-6 with TRBJ1-2, with no clear D. The sequenced sample consisted of PBMCs. The sequence was collected from a female donor in good health and CMV-seronegative. The CDR3 DNA is TGTGCCAGCAGCCTGACTCTGGCTGGGGGCTACACCTTC. Protein: CASSLTLAGGYTF.